A single sample gave rise to the 13 T cell receptor beta chains below, sequenced in a study of shared clonotypes between healthy human individuals. Some clones are missing from TCRdb's copy, which holds only in-frame ones; the method was immunoSEQ multiplex PCR. Among about 490,000 clones listed, over 60% were seen once. Sequencing was performed on PBMCs. The receptor set was obtained from a middle-aged woman in good health. Some clones in this sample may be carry-over from other donors' samples.

This clone was picked up a small number of times. The V call is TRBV28, the J call TRBJ1-5; tentatively, D is TRBD1 (5 bases). Trimming took 3 bases from V and 11 from J, leaving 11 bases between them. This CDR3 spans 12 amino acids. The V gene's germline CDR1 is MDHEN and CDR2 SYDVKM. CDR3 in DNA: TGTGCCAGCAGTTTTGGGAAGACAGCCCAGCATTTT. Translation: CASSFGKTAQHF. The full variable domain, with the rest looked up from reference TRBV28 and TRBJ1-5, is DVKVTQSSRYLVKRTGEKVFLECVQDMDHENMFWYRQDPGLGLRLIYFSYDVKMKEKGDIPEGYSVSREKKERFSLILESASTNQTSMYLCASSFGKTAQHFGDGTRLSIL.

The J gene is TRBJ2-7, the V gene TRBV28; D is perhaps TRBD1 (5 bases). Deletions cut 8 bases from V and 3 bases from J, with 11 bases between. Germline values: CDR1 MDHEN, CDR2 SYDVKM. This CDR3 comprises 12 residues. CDR3 sequence: CASRQGGYEQYF. DNA for the CDR3: TGTGCCAGCCGGCAGGGTGGCTACGAGCAGTACTTC.

V usage is TRBV6-6 and J usage is TRBJ2-1; D assignment may be TRBD1 or TRBD2 (5 bases each). Germline lookup yields CDR1 MNHNY and CDR2 SVGAGI (reference sequence). Trimming cost V 5 bases and J 9 bases, with 8 bases left between them. The CDR3 spans 11 residues. CDR3 amino acids: CASSPGSEQFF. CDR3 nucleotides: TGTGCCAGCAGTCCAGGGAGTGAGCAGTTCTTC.

This clone was found many times. V and J are TRBV19 and TRBJ2-7; D is tentatively TRBD1 or TRBD2 (5 bases each). V gave up 5 bases and J gave up 1 base, with 12 bases separating them. Germline CDR1 is LNHDA and CDR2 is SQIVND (reference sequence). The CDR3 sequence is 14 residues long. The CDR3 spells CASSWDHTSYEQYF. As DNA, the CDR3 is TGTGCCAGTAGTTGGGACCACACTTCCTACGAGCAGTACTTC.

There are a few counts of this clone. The chain is built from TRBV10-3 and TRBJ2-3, with TRBD1 identical over 7 bases. This CDR3 contains 12 residues. Trimming removed 7 bases from V and 5 bases from J; junction bases left unmatched: 3. The germline CDR1 and CDR2 sequences are ENHRY and SYGVKD. This CDR3 reads CAINRGGDTQYF. The CDR3 DNA is TGTGCCATCAACAGGGGTGGAGATACGCAGTATTTT.

V and J are TRBV6-1 and TRBJ1-2; D remains ambiguous. The CDR3 spans 15 residues. V was pared by 2 bases and J by 1 base, with 11 bases between. From germline, CDR1 is MNHNS and CDR2 SASEGT. The CDR3 nucleotides are TGTGCCAGCAGTGAATTGTTGAAGAATAACTATGGCTACACCTTC. Protein: CASSELLKNNYGYTF.

The chain carries TRBV19 and TRBJ1-5; D ambiguous. The CDR3 has 15 residues. Trimming shortened V by 5 bases and J by 0 bases, and 11 bases separated the two germline ends. Germline CDR1 LNHDA, CDR2 SQIVND (reference sequence). CDR3 bases: TGTGCCAGTAGTCCGCGGGGTGATAGCAATCAGCCCCAGCATTTT. This gives the protein CASSPRGDSNQPQHF.

The count of this clone is one. The junction departs from germline at one end; a sequencing error may be responsible. J is TRBJ2-7 and V is TRBV5-1; no reliable D call. The CDR3 loop spans 15 amino acids. Looked up from germline, CDR1 is SGHRS and CDR2 is YFSETQ. This CDR3 reads CASSSDVGPSHEQYF. Here the CDR3 DNA reads TGCGCCAGCAGCTCAGACGTAGGTCCCTCCCACGAGCAGTACTTC. The entire variable domain, with the rest obtained from reference TRBV5-1 and TRBJ2-7, is as follows: KAGVTQTPRYLIKTRGQQVTLSCSPISGHRSVSWYQQTPGQGLQFLFEYFSETQRNKGNFPGRFSGRQFSNSRSEMNVSTLELGDSALYLCASSSDVGPSHEQYFGPGTRLTVT.

Of note for this clone: Since a far larger clone is one base different, this is likely a read error. The chain combines TRBV1 with TRBJ1-1; the table's D call, TRBD1, was not checked against the DNA. TRBV1 has pseudogene status. CDR3 length: 15 amino acids. The CDR3 nucleotides are TGCACCAGCGGCCAAGAAGACAGGGAGAACACTGAAGCTTTCTTT. It encodes CTSGQEDRENTEAFF.

About this clone itself: The sample holds other DNA sequences that translate to the same CDR3. The chain carries TRBV18 and TRBJ2-7; D gene unclear. Germline V gene lookup returns CDR1 KGHSH and CDR2 LQKENI. The V and J ends lost 3 bases and 0 bases respectively, with 3 bases between them. The CDR3 contains 12 residues. CDR3 DNA sequence: TGTGCCAGCTCACCGAGCTCCTACGAGCAGTACTTC. Its protein product is CASSPSSYEQYF.

The CDR3, as DNA: TGTGCCAGCAGCGTAGGTGGACACAACTACGAGCAGTACTTC. This gives the protein CASSVGGHNYEQYF. This sequence joins TRBV9 and TRBJ2-7; D is perhaps TRBD1 (5 bases). The V gene's germline CDR1 is SGDLS and CDR2 YYNGEE. V gave up 0 bases and J gave up 3 bases, with 10 bases separating them. The CDR3 has 14 amino acids. Complete variable domain (other parts from reference TRBV9 and TRBJ2-7): DSGVTQTPKHLITATGQRVTLRCSPRSGDLSVYWYQQSLDQGLQFLIQYYNGEERAKGNILERFSAQQFPDLHSELNLSSLELGDSALYFCASSVGGHNYEQYFGPGTRLTVT.

This chain joins TRBV28 and TRBJ2-5; D may be TRBD2 (6 bases). Trimming pared 6 bases from V and 5 bases from J, leaving 13 bases between. The CDR3 totals 13 residues. Germline assignment: CDR1 MDHEN and CDR2 SYDVKM. Written as DNA, the CDR3 is TGTGCCAGCAGGGTGGAGGGGAGGGAGACCCAGTACTTC. It specifies CASRVEGRETQYF.

J is TRBJ2-7 and V is TRBV7-3, with D possibly matching TRBD1 (5 bases). The germline V gene encodes CDR1 SGHTA and CDR2 FQGTGA. V was clipped by 5 bases and J by 7 bases, with 15 bases between them. This CDR3 spans 13 amino acids. The CDR3 is CASSLNQGLEQYF. CDR3 DNA sequence: TGTGCCAGCAGCCTGAATCAGGGTTTGGAGCAGTACTTC.